A single sample is the source of the 18 T cell receptor beta chains below, sequenced in a study of CD8 T cells in ankylosing spondylitis. TCRdb reprocessed the 5' RACE reads with MiXCR, giving one entry per CDR3 protein. The sample holds some 250,000 distinct CDR3 sequences, around 10% seen once. Sequenced material: blood, either unsorted or a sorted T cell fraction (not recorded which). These receptor sequences come from a male donor with ankylosing spondylitis or in good health (not recorded which).

There are a few counts of this clonotype. The CDR3 DNA sequence: TGCGCCAGCAGCTACGGGACTAGCGACTACAATGAGCAGTTCTTC. Its protein is CASSYGTSDYNEQFF. The chain combines TRBV5-1 with TRBJ2-1, with TRBD2 matching 10 bases. Germline CDR1 is SGHRS and CDR2 is YFSETQ. The CDR3 contains 15 residues. With V trimmed by 3 bases and J by 3 bases, 3 bases remained unmatched.

V is TRBV5-1 and J is TRBJ2-3; 7 bases are a match to TRBD2. The CDR3 spans 17 residues. V dropped 3 bases and J dropped 0; count of bases not matched to a gene: 10. Germline V gives CDR1 SGHRS, CDR2 YFSETQ. In nucleotides, the CDR3 is TGCGCCAGCAGCTGGAGGACTAGTTCTTCAAGCACAGATACGCAGTATTTT. Translation gives CASSWRTSSSSTDTQYF.

This clonotype appeared many times. The chain recombines TRBV11-2 with TRBJ1-1; unclear D gene. The germline CDR1 and CDR2 sequences are SGHAT and FQNNGV. The CDR3 runs to 14 residues. With 3 bases removed from V and 1 base from J, the gap between germline ends came to 9 bases. CDR3 coding DNA: TGTGCCAGCAGCTTTATGATGGGGAACACTGAAGCTTTCTTT. The encoded protein is CASSFMMGNTEAFF.

This clonotype was observed a few times. This rearrangement joins TRBV12-3 or TRBV12-4 to TRBJ2-4; possibly TRBD1 for D (6 bases). CDR3 length: 16 amino acids. V was shortened by 6 bases and J by 2 bases, with 17 bases between the two germline ends. The chain's CDR3 is CASRPQGGGTKNIQYF. The DNA for the CDR3 is TGTGCCAGCAGGCCACAGGGTGGTGGAACCAAAAACATTCAGTACTTC.

This clonotype was found many times. The rearrangement joins TRBV12-3 or TRBV12-4 to TRBJ2-2; perhaps TRBD2 as D (6 bases). Trimming removed 7 bases at V and 5 bases at J, with 23 bases between. This CDR3 has 17 residues. The CDR3 is CASIKEAGQWWTGELFF. In DNA form, the CDR3 reads TGTGCCAGCATCAAGGAAGCGGGCCAGTGGTGGACCGGGGAGCTGTTTTTT.

This clonotype was detected only a few times. The CDR3 spells CASSQGFLFTYYEQYF. In nucleotides, the CDR3 is TGTGCCAGCAGCCAAGGTTTCCTATTTACTTACTACGAGCAGTACTTC. V usage is TRBV3-1 and J usage is TRBJ2-7; D gene unclear. Germline assignment: CDR1 LGHDT and CDR2 YNNKEL (reference sequence). Trimming stripped 1 base from V and 3 bases from J, with 16 bases between. The CDR3 is 16 residues long.

V gene TRBV7-3 combines with J gene TRBJ2-3, with 7 bases lining up with TRBD2. Germline assignment: CDR1 SGHTA and CDR2 FQGTGA. There are 16 residues in the CDR3. Germline trimming cut 1 base from V and 0 bases from J; bases unmatched to any gene: 4. The CDR3 nucleotides read TGTGCCAGCAGCTTAAGTACCGGGGGGAGCACAGATACGCAGTATTTT. The encoded protein is CASSLSTGGSTDTQYF.

This chain connects TRBV3-1 to TRBJ2-6, with D uncertain. Trimming removed 5 bases at V and 2 bases at J, with 10 bases between. The germline V gene encodes CDR1 LGHDT and CDR2 YNNKEL (reference sequence). This CDR3 spans 15 amino acids. The CDR3 DNA reads TGTGCCAGCAGCTTCGGGTCCACTGGGGCCAACGTCCTGACTTTC. Protein: CASSFGSTGANVLTF.

This clonotype has a count of ten or more. The chain is built from TRBV20-1 and TRBJ2-3; 9 bases match TRBD2. Germline V gives CDR1 DFQATT, CDR2 SNEGSKA (reference sequence). V lost 5 bases to trimming and J lost 3 bases; unmatched junction nucleotides: 6. There are 14 residues in the CDR3. CDR3 protein: CSAPNSGSTDTQYF. The CDR3 DNA reads as TGCAGTGCTCCGAATAGCGGGAGTACAGATACGCAGTATTTT.

Only a few counts were recorded for this clonotype. The rearrangement joins TRBV11-2 to TRBJ2-3; D not resolved. The CDR3 runs 16 residues. Trimming took 1 base from V and 0 from J, leaving 11 bases between them. Germline V CDR1 and CDR2: SGHAT, FQNNGV. This CDR3 is CASSLGFQQSTDTQYF. Written as DNA, the CDR3 is TGTGCCAGCAGCTTAGGCTTTCAGCAGAGCACAGATACGCAGTATTTT.

Many counts were recorded for this clonotype. The chain is built from TRBV5-6 and TRBJ2-1; 9 bases are shared with TRBD1. Trimming at V came to 4 bases and at J to 0 bases, leaving 8 bases not matched to a gene. This CDR3 spans 17 amino acids. Germline V CDR1 and CDR2: SGHDT, YYEEEE. DNA for the CDR3: TGTGCCAGCAGCAAAAGACAGGGGGTTAGCTCCTACAATGAGCAGTTCTTC. As protein: CASSKRQGVSSYNEQFF.

V gene TRBV13 combines with J gene TRBJ2-7; D may be TRBD2 (6 bases). The CDR3 runs to 15 residues. With 2 bases removed from V and 2 bases from J, the gap between germline ends came to 13 bases. Germline CDR1 reads PRHDT; CDR2 reads FYEKMQ (reference sequence). The CDR3 loop reads CASSLTGEAAYEQYF. In DNA form, the CDR3 reads TGTGCCAGCAGCTTAACGGGAGAGGCGGCCTACGAGCAGTACTTC.

On this clonotype itself: One base away lies a much larger clone, so this may be a sequencing read error. The genes are TRBV12-3 or TRBV12-4 and TRBJ2-7; tentatively, D is TRBD1 (6 bases). This CDR3 spans 13 amino acids. The CDR3 loop reads CASAPGQAYAQYF. CDR3 sequence (DNA): TGTGCCAGCGCCCCGGGACAAGCCTACGCGCAGTACTTC.

This clonotype was seen more than once but under ten times. The chain combines TRBV7-3 with TRBJ2-7; D is uncertain. CDR3 length: 14 amino acids. Trimming shortened V by 3 bases and J by 0 bases, and 9 bases separated the two germline ends. CDR1 is SGHTA, CDR2 FQGTGA, per germline. CDR3 region: CASSFTQDSYEQYF. DNA of the CDR3: TGTGCCAGCAGCTTCACTCAAGACTCCTACGAGCAGTACTTC.

The table lists this clonotype with many counts. The rearrangement joins TRBV27 to TRBJ2-7, with D possibly being TRBD2 (5 bases). The V end was cut by 2 bases, the J end by 8 bases, with 16 bases between. Germline lookup yields CDR1 MNHEY and CDR2 SMNVEV (reference sequence). The CDR3 runs 14 residues. CDR3 sequence reads: CASSLAGTPLQQYF. The DNA for the CDR3 is TGTGCCAGCAGTTTAGCGGGCACCCCCTTGCAGCAGTACTTC.

This clonotype was counted ten times or more. CDR3 sequence reads: CASSRDSEQYF. CDR3 DNA sequence: TGTGCCAGCAGCCGGGACAGCGAGCAGTACTTC. The chain has TRBV3-1 and TRBJ2-7, with 7 bases that match TRBD1. With V trimmed by 4 bases and J by 6 bases, 0 bases remained unmatched. CDR1 LGHDT and CDR2 YNNKEL come from the germline V gene (reference sequence). The length of the CDR3 is 11 residues.

In its sample, this clonotype was seen many times. The chain carries TRBV6-1 and TRBJ2-2, with TRBD2 as a possible D gene (5 bases). V was shortened by 4 bases and J by 5 bases, with 14 bases between the two germline ends. CDR3 length: 15 residues. Germline CDR1 MNHNS, CDR2 SASEGT. The CDR3 DNA reads TGTGCCAGCAGTGCGGAGGAAGGTGGGACCGGGGAGCTGTTTTTT. Translating gives CASSAEEGGTGELFF.

This clonotype came up many times. The rearrangement uses TRBV7-8 and TRBJ1-5, with TRBD1 matching 9 bases. Germline loops: CDR1 SGHVS, CDR2 FQNEAQ. V lost 7 bases, J lost 4 bases, and 5 bases stayed unmatched. The CDR3 totals 14 residues. CDR3 protein: CASNDRGGNQPQHF. As DNA, the CDR3 is TGTGCCAGCAACGACAGGGGGGGGAATCAGCCCCAGCATTTT.